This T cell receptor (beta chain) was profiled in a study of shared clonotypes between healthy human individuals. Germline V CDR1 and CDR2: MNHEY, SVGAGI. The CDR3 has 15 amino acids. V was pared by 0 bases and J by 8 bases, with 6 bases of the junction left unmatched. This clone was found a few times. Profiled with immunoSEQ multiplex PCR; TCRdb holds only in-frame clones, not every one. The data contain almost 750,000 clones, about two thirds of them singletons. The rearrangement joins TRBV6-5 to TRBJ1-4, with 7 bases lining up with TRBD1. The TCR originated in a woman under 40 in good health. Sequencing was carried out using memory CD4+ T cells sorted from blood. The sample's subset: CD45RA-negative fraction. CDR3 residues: CASSYSETGWEKLFF. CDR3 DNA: TGTGCCAGCAGTTACTCCGAGACAGGGTGGGAAAAACTGTTTTTT.